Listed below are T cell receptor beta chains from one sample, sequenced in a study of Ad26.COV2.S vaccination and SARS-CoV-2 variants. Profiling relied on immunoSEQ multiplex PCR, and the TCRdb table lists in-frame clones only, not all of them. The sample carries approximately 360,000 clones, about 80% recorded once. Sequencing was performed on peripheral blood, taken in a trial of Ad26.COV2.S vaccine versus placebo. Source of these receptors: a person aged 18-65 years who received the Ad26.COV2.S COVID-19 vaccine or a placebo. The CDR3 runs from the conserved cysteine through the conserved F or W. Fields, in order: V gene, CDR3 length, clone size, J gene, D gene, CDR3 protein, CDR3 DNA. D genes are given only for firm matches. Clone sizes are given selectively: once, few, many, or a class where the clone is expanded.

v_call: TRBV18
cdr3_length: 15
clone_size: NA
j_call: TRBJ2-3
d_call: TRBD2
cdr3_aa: CASSPPGLVGDTQYF
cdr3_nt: TGTGCCAGCTCACCCCCGGGACTAGTTGGGGATACGCAGTATTTT

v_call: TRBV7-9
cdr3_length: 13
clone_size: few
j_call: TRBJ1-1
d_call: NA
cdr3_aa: CASSSRQSSEAFF
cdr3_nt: TGTGCCAGCAGCTCACGACAGTCATCTGAAGCTTTCTTT

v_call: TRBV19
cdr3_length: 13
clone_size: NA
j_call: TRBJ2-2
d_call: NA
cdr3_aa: CASSIARTGELFF
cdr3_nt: TGTGCCAGTAGTATAGCCAGAACCGGGGAGCTGTTTTTT

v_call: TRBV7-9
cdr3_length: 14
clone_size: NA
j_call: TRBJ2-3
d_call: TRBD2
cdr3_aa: CASSHSGRGDTQYF
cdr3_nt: TGTGCCAGCAGCCATAGCGGGAGGGGAGATACGCAGTATTTT

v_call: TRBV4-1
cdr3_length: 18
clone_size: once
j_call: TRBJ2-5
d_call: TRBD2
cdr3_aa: CASSQILIAGGPGETQYF
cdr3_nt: TGCGCCAGCAGCCAAATTTTGATAGCGGGGGGGCCTGGAGAGACCCAGTACTTC

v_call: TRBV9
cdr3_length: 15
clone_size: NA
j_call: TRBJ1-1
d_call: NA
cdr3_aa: CASSVVESMNTEAFF
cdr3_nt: TGTGCCAGCAGCGTAGTGGAGAGCATGAACACTGAAGCTTTCTTT

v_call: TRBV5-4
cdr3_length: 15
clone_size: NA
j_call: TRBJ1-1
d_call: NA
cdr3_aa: CASSLEAAFVTEAFF
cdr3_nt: TGTGCCAGCAGCTTGGAAGCAGCTTTCGTCACTGAAGCTTTCTTT

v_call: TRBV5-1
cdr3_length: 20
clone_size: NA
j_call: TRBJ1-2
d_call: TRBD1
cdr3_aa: CASSNPLGWRGGTGLYGYTF
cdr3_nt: TGCGCCAGCAGCAATCCGTTGGGGTGGAGAGGCGGGACAGGGCTCTATGGCTACACCTTC

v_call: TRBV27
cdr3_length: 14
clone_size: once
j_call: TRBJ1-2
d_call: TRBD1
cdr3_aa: CASSSGGQLYGYTF
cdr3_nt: TGTGCCAGCAGTTCAGGGGGACAGCTCTATGGCTACACCTTC

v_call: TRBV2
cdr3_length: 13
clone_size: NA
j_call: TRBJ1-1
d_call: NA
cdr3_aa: CASRSDVRTEAFF
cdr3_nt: TGTGCCAGCAGGTCGGACGTCCGCACTGAAGCTTTCTTT

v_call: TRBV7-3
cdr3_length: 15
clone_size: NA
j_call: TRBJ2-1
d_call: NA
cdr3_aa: CASSPKIGLNNEQFF
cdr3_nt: TGTGCCAGCAGCCCAAAAATCGGACTTAACAATGAGCAGTTCTTC

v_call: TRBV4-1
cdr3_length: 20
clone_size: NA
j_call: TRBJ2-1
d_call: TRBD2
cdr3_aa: CASSQEWGSVAGYRDNEQFF
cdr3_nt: TGCGCCAGCAGCCAAGAATGGGGCTCGGTAGCGGGTTATAGGGACAATGAGCAGTTCTTC

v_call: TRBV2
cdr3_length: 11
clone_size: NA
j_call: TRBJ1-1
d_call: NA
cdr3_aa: CASSEVGAAFF
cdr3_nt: TGTGCCAGCAGTGAAGTAGGGGCGGCTTTCTTT

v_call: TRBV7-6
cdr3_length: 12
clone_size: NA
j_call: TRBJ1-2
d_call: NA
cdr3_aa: CASSLEGYGYTF
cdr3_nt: TGTGCCAGCAGCTTAGAAGGGTATGGCTACACCTTC

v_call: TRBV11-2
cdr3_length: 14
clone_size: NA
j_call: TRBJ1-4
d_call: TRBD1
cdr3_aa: CASSLTGGNEKLFF
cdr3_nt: TGTGCCAGCAGCTTGACAGGGGGTAATGAAAAACTGTTTTTT

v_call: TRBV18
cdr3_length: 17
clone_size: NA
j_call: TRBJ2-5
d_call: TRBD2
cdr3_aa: CASSPTSGGAFGETQYF
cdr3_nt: TGTGCCAGCTCACCGACCAGCGGGGGGGCTTTCGGAGAGACCCAGTACTTC

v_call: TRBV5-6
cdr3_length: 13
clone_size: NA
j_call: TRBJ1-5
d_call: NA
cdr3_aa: CASSGGFNQPQHF
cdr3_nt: TGTGCCAGCAGCGGTGGATTCAATCAGCCCCAGCATTTT

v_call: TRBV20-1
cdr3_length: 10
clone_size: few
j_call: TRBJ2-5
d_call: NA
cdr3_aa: CSVPQETQYF
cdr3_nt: TGCAGTGTACCCCAAGAGACCCAGTACTTC

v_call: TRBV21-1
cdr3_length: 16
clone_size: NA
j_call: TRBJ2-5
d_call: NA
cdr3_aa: CASSPKGGEPRETQYF
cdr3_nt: TGTGCCAGCAGCCCTAAGGGGGGGGAGCCCAGAGAGACCCAGTACTTC

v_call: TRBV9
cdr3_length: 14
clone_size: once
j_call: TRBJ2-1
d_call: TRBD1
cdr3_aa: CASSVTGAEGEQFF
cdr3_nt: TGTGCCAGCAGCGTGACAGGGGCTGAGGGTGAGCAGTTCTTC

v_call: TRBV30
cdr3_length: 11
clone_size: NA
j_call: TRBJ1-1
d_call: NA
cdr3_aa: CAWSQQAEAFF
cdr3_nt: TGTGCCTGGAGTCAGCAGGCTGAAGCTTTCTTT

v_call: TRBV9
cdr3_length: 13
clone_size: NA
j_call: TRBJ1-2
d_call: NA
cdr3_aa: CASSATAIYGYTF
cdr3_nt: TGTGCCAGCAGCGCTACGGCGATCTATGGCTACACCTTC

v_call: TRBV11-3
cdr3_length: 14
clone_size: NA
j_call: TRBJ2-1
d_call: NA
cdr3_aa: CASSFVSSYNEQFF
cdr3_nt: TGTGCCAGCAGCTTTGTCAGCTCCTACAATGAGCAGTTCTTC

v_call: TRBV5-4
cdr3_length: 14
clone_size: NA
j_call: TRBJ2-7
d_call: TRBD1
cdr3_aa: CASSDPGQGNEQYF
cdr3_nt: TGTGCCAGCTCAGATCCGGGACAGGGTAACGAGCAGTACTTC

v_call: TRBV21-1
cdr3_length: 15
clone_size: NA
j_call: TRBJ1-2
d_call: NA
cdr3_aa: CASSAEPQGNYGYTF
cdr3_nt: TGTGCCAGCAGCGCCGAGCCCCAGGGAAACTATGGCTACACCTTC

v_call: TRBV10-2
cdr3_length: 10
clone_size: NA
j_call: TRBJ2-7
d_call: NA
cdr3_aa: CASSDVEQYF
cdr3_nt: TGCGCCAGCAGTGACGTCGAGCAGTACTTC

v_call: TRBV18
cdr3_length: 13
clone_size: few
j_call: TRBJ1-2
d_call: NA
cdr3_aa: CASSPTAEYGYTF
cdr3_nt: TGTGCCAGCTCACCTACTGCTGAATATGGCTACACCTTC

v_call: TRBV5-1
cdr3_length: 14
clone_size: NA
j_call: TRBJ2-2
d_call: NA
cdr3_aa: CASSISWNTGELFF
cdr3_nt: TGCGCCAGCAGCATTTCTTGGAACACCGGGGAGCTGTTTTTT

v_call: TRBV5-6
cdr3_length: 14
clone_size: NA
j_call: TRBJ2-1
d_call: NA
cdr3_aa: CASSLTPTYNEQFF
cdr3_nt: TGTGCCAGCAGCTTAACTCCGACCTACAATGAGCAGTTCTTC

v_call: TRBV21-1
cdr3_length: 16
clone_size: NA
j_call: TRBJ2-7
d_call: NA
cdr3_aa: CASSPSGTGPPYEQYF
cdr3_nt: TGTGCCAGCAGCCCATCCGGGACAGGGCCCCCCTACGAGCAGTACTTC

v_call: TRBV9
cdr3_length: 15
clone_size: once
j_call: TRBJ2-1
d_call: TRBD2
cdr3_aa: CASSGTSGGAAEQFF
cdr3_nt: TGTGCCAGCAGCGGGACTAGCGGGGGGGCCGCTGAGCAGTTCTTC

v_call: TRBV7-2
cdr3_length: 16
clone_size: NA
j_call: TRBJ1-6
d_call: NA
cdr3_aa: CASSLEGTISGSPLHF
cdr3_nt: TGTGCCAGCAGCTTAGAGGGGACAATATCGGGTTCACCCCTCCACTTT

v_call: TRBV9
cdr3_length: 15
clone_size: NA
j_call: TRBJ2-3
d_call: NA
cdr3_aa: CASSAGVRSVDTQYF
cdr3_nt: TGTGCCAGCAGCGCAGGGGTGAGATCGGTTGATACGCAGTATTTT

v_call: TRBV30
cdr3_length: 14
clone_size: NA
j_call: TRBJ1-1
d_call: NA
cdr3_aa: CAWSYSLMNTEAFF
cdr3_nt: TGTGCCTGGAGTTACAGCTTGATGAACACTGAAGCTTTCTTT

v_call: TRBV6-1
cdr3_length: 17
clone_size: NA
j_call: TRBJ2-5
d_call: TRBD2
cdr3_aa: CASSESETSGLQETQYF
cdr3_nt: TGTGCCAGCAGTGAAAGCGAAACTAGCGGGTTACAAGAGACCCAGTACTTC

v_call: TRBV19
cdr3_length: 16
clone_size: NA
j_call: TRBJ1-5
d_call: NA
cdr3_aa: CASSIGTQRSNQPQHF
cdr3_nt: TGTGCCAGTAGTATAGGTACACAAAGGAGCAATCAGCCCCAGCATTTT

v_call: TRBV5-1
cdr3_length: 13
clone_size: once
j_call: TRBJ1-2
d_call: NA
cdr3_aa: CASSSTPGYGYTF
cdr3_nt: TGCGCCAGCAGCTCTACACCAGGGTATGGCTACACCTTC

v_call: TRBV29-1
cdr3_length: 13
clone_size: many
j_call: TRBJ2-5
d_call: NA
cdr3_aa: CSVELRQQETQYF
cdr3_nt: TGCAGCGTTGAATTGCGACAGCAAGAGACCCAGTACTTC

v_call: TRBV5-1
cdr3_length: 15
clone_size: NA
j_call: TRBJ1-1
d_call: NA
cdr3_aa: CASSLGWGRVTEAFF
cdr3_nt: TGCGCCAGCAGCTTGGGTTGGGGCAGGGTTACTGAAGCTTTCTTT

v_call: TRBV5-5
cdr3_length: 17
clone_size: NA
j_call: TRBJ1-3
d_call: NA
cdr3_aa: CASSLAPGASSGNTIYF
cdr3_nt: TGTGCCAGCAGCTTGGCTCCGGGGGCCAGCTCTGGAAACACCATATATTTT

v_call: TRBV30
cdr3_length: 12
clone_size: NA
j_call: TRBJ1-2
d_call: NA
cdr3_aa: CAWSELNYGYTF
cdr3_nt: TGTGCCTGGAGCGAGCTTAACTATGGCTACACCTTC

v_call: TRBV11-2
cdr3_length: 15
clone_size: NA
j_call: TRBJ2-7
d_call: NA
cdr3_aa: CASSLSGHGMYEQYF
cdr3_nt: TGTGCCAGCAGCTTAAGCGGACACGGGATGTACGAGCAGTACTTC